The clone carrying this TCR beta chain was seen ten or more times. TCRdb re-called the 5' RACE reads through MiXCR, storing one row per CDR3 protein. The sample contains 1.5 million to 2 million distinct CDR3 sequences, about 31% of which appear only once. The CDR3 is 20 amino acids. Per the germline V gene, CDR1 is MNHEY and CDR2 is SVGAGI. V lost 2 bases, J lost 2 bases, and 15 bases stayed unmatched. The sample comes from a study of identical twins. The sequenced material came from cord blood. The rearrangement joins TRBV6-5 to TRBJ2-5; 12 bases align to TRBD2. This clonotype was sampled from a newborn girl in good health. The CDR3, as DNA: TGTGCCAGCAGTTACCAGACTCCCGGGACTAGCGGGCATGAACAAGAGACCCAGTACTTC. Translated, it gives CASSYQTPGTSGHEQETQYF.